These 23 T cell receptor beta chains came from one sample sequenced in a study of T-cell reconstitution after alpha-beta-depleted transplantation in children. Unique molecular identifiers were incorporated during preparation of the TCRbeta library. Each CDR3 protein is one row after TCRdb ran MiXCR on the PCR reads. The table lists around 250,000 distinct CDR3 sequences, roughly 8% of them singletons. The specimen was PBMCs, mostly from graft donor cells, collected 180 days after TCRalphabeta/CD19-depleted stem cell transplant. These receptors were taken from a male patient between 5 and 17 years old who had a stem cell transplant for acute lymphoblastic leukemia, so the T cells may come from the graft donor.

Many counts were recorded for this clonotype. V gene TRBV12-3 or TRBV12-4 combines with J gene TRBJ1-4, with TRBD1 matching over 7 bases. This CDR3 spans 15 amino acids. V dropped 2 bases and J dropped 7; count of bases not matched to a gene: 7. CDR3 DNA sequence: TGTGCCAGCAGTTTAACAGGGGTGTCGAGTGAAAAACTGTTTTTT. Translation gives CASSLTGVSSEKLFF.

At least ten counts were recorded for this clonotype. The chain is built from TRBV28 and TRBJ1-1; 9 nucleotides line up with TRBD1. Germline loops: CDR1 MDHEN, CDR2 SYDVKM. V lost 5 bases and J lost 5; bases outside the gene matches: 9. The CDR3 totals 15 residues. The DNA for the CDR3 is TGTGCCAGCAGTGGGCGGACAGGGGTACTTACTGAAGCTTTCTTT. It translates to CASSGRTGVLTEAFF.

This clonotype was seen repeatedly, ten times or more. CDR3: CASSPTSGARGYGYTF. In nucleotides, the CDR3 is TGTGCCAGCAGCCCTACCTCGGGGGCGCGAGGCTATGGCTACACCTTC. The chain combines TRBV7-9 with TRBJ1-2; weak D call: TRBD1 (6 bases). The CDR3 is 16 residues long. Germline assignment: CDR1 SEHNR and CDR2 FQNEAQ (reference sequence). V was pared by 5 bases and J by 4 bases, with 20 bases between. The full variable domain, in which reference TRBV7-9 and TRBJ1-2 provide the parts outside the CDR3, is DTGVSQNPRHKITKRGQNVTFRCDPISEHNRLYWYRQTLGQGPEFLTYFQNEAQLEKSRLLSDRFSAERPKGSFSTLEIQRTEQGDSAMYLCASSPTSGARGYGYTFGSGTRLTVV.

A note on this clonotype: Just one base apart from a much larger clone, this may be a read error. The chain employs TRBV5-1 and TRBJ2-4, with 9 positions matching TRBD1. This CDR3 is built from 16 residues. With V trimmed by 6 bases and J by 2 bases, 9 bases remained unmatched. Germline CDR1 and CDR2: SGHRS and YFSETQ. The CDR3 bases are TGCGCCAGCACCTCAGGACAGGGGACAACCAAAAACATTCAGTACTTC. Its translation is CASTSGQGTTKNIQYF.

This clonotype was recorded many times. This sequence joins TRBV28 and TRBJ2-3, with D perhaps matching TRBD2 (6 bases). Between the trimmed V and J ends, which lost 5 bases and 4 bases, there was a span of 10 bases. Germline V lookup: CDR1 MDHEN, CDR2 SYDVKM. This CDR3 region has 13 residues. The CDR3 nucleotides are TGTGCCAGCAGTCCAGCTAGCGCAGATACGCAGTATTTT. Its translation is CASSPASADTQYF.

Many counts were recorded for this clonotype. The rearrangement links TRBV24-1 to TRBJ2-7, with 8 bases lining up with TRBD2. J was trimmed by 7 bases and V by 5 bases; bases with no gene match: 3. There are 12 residues in the CDR3. Per germline, CDR1 KGHDR and CDR2 SFDVKD. CDR3: CATSVASGEQYF. The CDR3 DNA reads TGTGCCACCAGTGTGGCTAGCGGGGAGCAGTACTTC.

This clonotype was seen repeatedly, ten times or more. The genes are TRBV9 and TRBJ2-1; the match to TRBD2 covers 12 bases. Germline V gene sequence: CDR1 SGDLS, CDR2 YYNGEE. Trimming removed 2 bases from V and 6 bases from J; junction bases left unmatched: 6. This CDR3 has 16 amino acids. The CDR3 DNA reads TGTGCCAGCAGCGTTACGACTAGCGGGGGCCTCAATGAGCAGTTCTTC. Translation gives CASSVTTSGGLNEQFF. The whole variable domain, filled in from reference TRBV9 and TRBJ2-1, reads DSGVTQTPKHLITATGQRVTLRCSPRSGDLSVYWYQQSLDQGLQFLIQYYNGEERAKGNILERFSAQQFPDLHSELNLSSLELGDSALYFCASSVTTSGGLNEQFFGPGTRLTVL.

This clonotype occurred many times. The chain joins TRBV12-3 or TRBV12-4 to TRBJ2-7, with D perhaps matching TRBD2 (5 bases). V lost 5 bases and J lost 2, with 13 bases in between. The CDR3 has 14 residues. CDR3 sequence reads: CASSPPGNPYEQYF. The CDR3, as DNA: TGTGCCAGCAGTCCACCCGGGAACCCCTACGAGCAGTACTTC.

This clonotype came up a few times. The chain is built from TRBV19 and TRBJ2-3, with D hard to call. This CDR3 has 14 residues. V was pared by 3 bases and J by 2 bases, with 9 bases between. In germline, CDR1 is LNHDA, CDR2 SQIVND (reference sequence). CDR3 sequence (DNA): TGTGCCAGTAGTATCAGGCTTTACACAGATACGCAGTATTTT. This sequence encodes CASSIRLYTDTQYF.

This chain uses TRBV11-2 with TRBJ2-2, with 8 bases fitting TRBD1. CDR1 and CDR2 (germline): SGHAT, FQNNGV. The J segment lost 6 bases and the V segment lost 5 bases, leaving 14 bases of the junction unmatched. The CDR3 spans 17 residues. The CDR3 DNA sequence: TGTGCCAGCAGCCCGACAGGGGCCCGCAGCTTTTCCGGGGAGCTGTTTTTT. Its protein product is CASSPTGARSFSGELFF.

This clonotype was picked up many times. The chain joins TRBV24-1 to TRBJ1-1, with TRBD1 matching over 8 bases. CDR1 is KGHDR, CDR2 SFDVKD, per germline. The CDR3 length is 16 residues. V lost 3 bases and J lost 1; bases outside the gene matches: 6. The CDR3 sequence is CATSDPMTGANTEAFF. CDR3 nucleotides: TGTGCCACCAGTGATCCCATGACAGGGGCGAACACTGAAGCTTTCTTT.

At least ten counts were recorded for this clonotype. This chain joins TRBV7-9 and TRBJ2-1; D is possibly TRBD2 (7 bases). The V end was cut by 8 bases, the J end by 2 bases, with 13 bases between. Germline loops: CDR1 SEHNR, CDR2 FQNEAQ (reference sequence). The CDR3 is 14 amino acids. In DNA form, the CDR3 reads TGTGCCAGCCAAGGGGGGGTCACCTACAATGAGCAGTTCTTC. As protein: CASQGGVTYNEQFF.

About this clonotype itself: A read error may be the cause here, since a much bigger clone is one base away. The genes are TRBV7-8 and TRBJ1-5; weak D call: TRBD1 (5 bases). Trimming cost V 6 bases and J 2 bases, with 17 bases left between them. The germline CDR1 and CDR2 sequences are SGHVS and FQNEAQ. The CDR3 is made up of 16 amino acids. CDR3 bases: TGTGCCAGCAGTTCCCACAGGACTGGGGGCAATCAGCCCCAGCATTTT. This gives the protein CASSSHRTGGNQPQHF.

Notes on this clonotype: A much larger clone lies a single base off, so this may be a read error. The rearrangement links TRBV11-2 to TRBJ2-2, with D perhaps TRBD2 (5 bases). The CDR3 runs to 14 residues. The germline V gene encodes CDR1 SGHAT and CDR2 FQNNGV. The CDR3 protein is CASSRQAGTWELFF. In DNA form, the CDR3 reads TGTGCCAGCTCCCGTCAGGCGGGCACCTGGGAGCTGTTTTTT.

In this sample, this clonotype turned up many times. The rearrangement joins TRBV7-2 to TRBJ2-1; 7 bases agree with TRBD2. The CDR3 is made up of 17 amino acids. The germline gives CDR1 SGHTA, CDR2 FQGNSA. V shed 6 bases and J 4 bases; nucleotides not matched to a gene: 15. The CDR3 coding sequence is TGTGCCAGCAGACAAGACGCGGGGGATTTTCTTTACAATGAGCAGTTCTTC. It translates to CASRQDAGDFLYNEQFF.

This clonotype has a count of ten or more. The chain links TRBV5-1 to TRBJ2-7; tentative D call: TRBD1 (6 bases). The CDR3 consists of 13 residues. CDR1 is SGHRS, CDR2 YFSETQ, per germline. V was cut by 6 bases and J by 1 base, with 11 bases left in between. The CDR3 loop is CASMGTFSYEQYF. CDR3 coding DNA: TGCGCCAGCATGGGGACATTTTCCTACGAGCAGTACTTC.

This clonotype was detected many times. The chain joins TRBV25-1 to TRBJ2-7, with 9 bases fitting TRBD2. With 4 bases clipped from V and 5 bases from J, the junction kept 9 bases outside the gene matches. Germline-derived CDR1 and CDR2 are MGHDK and SYGVNS. CDR3 length: 15 amino acids. This CDR3 reads CASSGVAGVKNEQYF. The CDR3 DNA reads as TGTGCCAGCAGTGGCGTAGCGGGAGTAAAGAACGAGCAGTACTTC.

This clonotype was recorded at least ten times. The gene calls are TRBV9 and TRBJ2-1; TRBD2 agrees at 8 bases. The CDR3 sequence is 18 residues long. The V segment lost 4 bases and the J segment 3 bases; nucleotides outside the gene matches: 15. Per germline, CDR1 SGDLS and CDR2 YYNGEE. The CDR3 region has the DNA TGTGCCAGCAGCCGTAACTGGGGAAGCGGGAGCGGCTACAATGAGCAGTTCTTC. As protein: CASSRNWGSGSGYNEQFF.

This clonotype was observed at least ten times. CDR3 DNA: TGTGCCAGCAGCTTGGCCACGGCTTCTGGGGCCAACGTCCTGACTTTC. Its translation is CASSLATASGANVLTF. The chain links TRBV5-6 to TRBJ2-6; D unresolved. V lost 0 bases, J lost 1 base, and 8 bases lay in between. The CDR3 is made up of 16 amino acids. Germline CDR1 SGHDT, CDR2 YYEEEE.

This clonotype was detected many times. V usage is TRBV28 and J usage is TRBJ2-7, with D perhaps TRBD1 (5 bases). The germline gives CDR1 MDHEN, CDR2 SYDVKM. CDR3 length: 15 residues. V lost 7 bases and J lost 0, with 16 bases in between. The CDR3 sequence is CASKGSGLSSYEQYF. CDR3 nucleotides: TGTGCCAGCAAGGGATCAGGGCTGAGCTCCTACGAGCAGTACTTC.

This clonotype was counted ten times or more. The rearrangement links TRBV6-1 to TRBJ1-3, with 8 bases that match TRBD1. Germline assignment: CDR1 MNHNS and CDR2 SASEGT. The ends lost 6 bases at V and 2 bases at J; junction bases unmatched: 6. The CDR3 contains 15 residues. The DNA for the CDR3 is TGTGCCAGCAGACAGGGGGGGTTTGCTGGAAACACCATATATTTT. Residues: CASRQGGFAGNTIYF.

The chain combines TRBV6-1 with TRBJ2-7, with D maybe TRBD1 (6 bases). Germline CDR1 is MNHNS and CDR2 is SASEGT. The CDR3 is made up of 14 amino acids. Trimming removed 7 bases from V and 6 bases from J, with 19 bases in between. The DNA of the CDR3 is TGTGCCAGCAACAGCAGGGGATACGTATTCGAGCAGTACTTC. It encodes CASNSRGYVFEQYF.

This clonotype was found many times. This rearrangement joins TRBV20-1 to TRBJ2-7, with 12 bases fitting TRBD2. The CDR3 is 15 amino acids. V lost 6 bases, J lost 9 bases, and 15 bases stayed unmatched. CDR1 and CDR2 (germline): DFQATT, SNEGSKA (reference sequence). This CDR3 reads CSATPGLAGLEGQYF. Written as DNA, the CDR3 is TGCAGTGCCACGCCTGGACTAGCGGGACTAGAGGGGCAGTACTTC.